This T cell receptor (beta chain) was found in a study of blood T cell repertoires in COVID-19. Study at large: Samples representing acute and convalescent COVID-19 were sourced from the United States, Italy and Spain.

This clone occurred once. CDR1 and CDR2 from the germline V gene are MGHRA and YSYEKL. This CDR3 has 15 residues. Losses at the gene ends were 2 bases for V and 4 bases for J; bases not matched to a gene: 4. Produced via immunoSEQ multiplex PCR; TCRdb's table is partial and in-frame only. Of more than 85,000 clones listed, about 89% were seen once; the top ten hold about 18%. The TCR was taken from a human donor in a cohort sampled during active COVID-19. The sample was peripheral blood. The gene calls are TRBV4-1 and TRBJ1-4, with 7 nucleotides matching TRBD1. DNA of the CDR3: TGCGCCAGCAGCCAAAGGGGGCGGGATAATGAAAAACTGTTTTTT. Protein: CASSQRGRDNEKLFF.